These 23 T cell receptor beta chains share one sample of origin, sequenced in a study of T cell clonotyping in hematopoietic cell transplantation. Repertoires were generated with immunoSEQ multiplex PCR, while TCRdb's copy carries only in-frame clones and drops some. The sample lists roughly 6,000 clones, around nine tenths occurring once. The sample in question was peripheral blood mononuclear cells, obtained 100 days after allogeneic stem cell transplant. These receptors all come from a male patient between 35 and 55 years old who had an allogeneic stem cell transplant from an unrelated donor, so the T cells may come from the graft donor. Some clones in this sample may be carry-over from other donors' samples.

The V and J genes are TRBV4-3 and TRBJ2-4; TRBD1 aligns across 11 bases. This CDR3 spans 16 amino acids. After removal of 0 bases from V and 6 bases from J, the junction contained 4 bases not matched to a gene. Germline CDR1 and CDR2: LGHNA and YSLEER. In DNA, the CDR3 is TGCGCCAGCAGCCAAGAGACCGGGACAGGGGGAAACATTCAGTACTTC. This encodes CASSQETGTGGNIQYF.

The CDR3 is CASSLSGGSSQPQHF. DNA for the CDR3: TGTGCCAGCAGCCTCTCGGGGGGCTCCAGTCAGCCCCAGCATTTT. This rearrangement joins TRBV7-9 to TRBJ1-5; TRBD1 is a possible D gene (6 bases). The germline V gene has CDR1 SEHNR and CDR2 FQNEAQ (reference sequence). The CDR3 length is 15 residues. Deletions cut 5 bases from V and 6 bases from J, with 17 bases between.

J is TRBJ1-2 and V is TRBV13, with D perhaps matching TRBD1 (5 bases). CDR1 and CDR2 from the germline V gene are PRHDT and FYEKMQ (reference sequence). V was pared by 3 bases and J by 4 bases, with 12 bases between. The CDR3 sequence is 14 residues long. The CDR3 is CASSFVRDFYGYTF. The CDR3 DNA is TGTGCCAGCAGCTTCGTCCGGGACTTCTATGGCTACACCTTC.

The rearrangement joins TRBV28 to TRBJ1-5; tentative D call: TRBD1 (5 bases). Germline loops: CDR1 MDHEN, CDR2 SYDVKM. This CDR3 is built from 14 residues. V gave up 7 bases and J gave up 6 bases, with 16 bases separating them. Written as DNA, the CDR3 is TGTGCCAGCACCCCTGGGGGGGGACGTCAGCCCCAGCATTTT. It is translated as CASTPGGGRQPQHF.

The rearrangement links TRBV6-6 to TRBJ2-7, with 9 nucleotides matching TRBD1. This CDR3 comprises 14 residues. The germline V gene encodes CDR1 MNHNY and CDR2 SVGAGI (reference sequence). After removal of 2 bases from V and 4 bases from J, the junction contained 3 bases not matched to a gene. The CDR3 loop reads CASSYKGQGYEQYF. CDR3 coding DNA: TGTGCCAGCAGTTACAAAGGACAGGGGTACGAGCAGTACTTC.

The V call is TRBV6-1, the J call TRBJ2-7; D is perhaps TRBD1 (6 bases). V was cut by 3 bases and J by 4 bases, with 13 bases left in between. The CDR3 extends over 14 amino acids. Germline CDR1 and CDR2: MNHNS and SASEGT. CDR3 nucleotide sequence: TGTGCCAGCAGTGACAGGGGTCCTCTTTACGAGCAGTACTTC. Translated: CASSDRGPLYEQYF.

The chain combines TRBV6-6 with TRBJ2-5; the match to TRBD1 covers 7 bases. V shed 0 bases and J 2 bases; nucleotides not matched to a gene: 6. The CDR3 consists of 16 residues. Germline CDR1 is MNHNY and CDR2 is SVGAGI (reference sequence). The CDR3 sequence is CASSYSLGTVQETQYF. CDR3 nucleotide sequence: TGTGCCAGCAGTTACTCCTTGGGGACAGTACAAGAGACCCAGTACTTC.

V usage is TRBV5-1 and J usage is TRBJ2-7; 8 bases fit TRBD1. V was pared by 0 bases and J by 3 bases, with 2 bases of the junction left unmatched. Germline values: CDR1 SGHRS, CDR2 YFSETQ. The CDR3 consists of 14 residues. CDR3 sequence (DNA): TGCGCCAGCAGCTTGGGGACAGGGTTCTACGAGCAGTACTTC. It yields the protein CASSLGTGFYEQYF. The complete variable domain, with remaining parts taken from reference TRBV5-1 and TRBJ2-7, reads KAGVTQTPRYLIKTRGQQVTLSCSPISGHRSVSWYQQTPGQGLQFLFEYFSETQRNKGNFPGRFSGRQFSNSRSEMNVSTLELGDSALYLCASSLGTGFYEQYFGPGTRLTVT.

This clone was seen a few times. V usage is TRBV6-5 and J usage is TRBJ1-2; D gene ambiguous. Looked up from germline, CDR1 is MNHEY and CDR2 is SVGAGI. Trimming shortened V by 4 bases and J by 0 bases, and 9 bases separated the two germline ends. The length of the CDR3 is 14 residues. The CDR3 DNA reads TGTGCCAGCAGTTTGGAACCTTCTAACTATGGCTACACCTTC. This encodes CASSLEPSNYGYTF.

This rearrangement joins TRBV27 to TRBJ1-1; 7 nucleotides align to TRBD1. The CDR3 runs 16 residues. Unmatched junction bases numbered 10, after V lost 5 bases and J lost 1 base. Germline V gene sequence: CDR1 MNHEY, CDR2 SMNVEV (reference sequence). The CDR3 coding sequence is TGTGCCAGCAGTACACACAGGGGTAGAAGGAACACTGAAGCTTTCTTT. It translates to CASSTHRGRRNTEAFF.

The chain carries TRBV28 and TRBJ1-6, with TRBD1 as a possible D gene (6 bases). The CDR3 sequence is 14 residues long. V lost 11 bases and J lost 12, with 23 bases in between. In germline, CDR1 is MDHEN, CDR2 SYDVKM. The CDR3 loop reads CASLRDTRGGPLHF. The CDR3 DNA reads as TGTGCCTCCCTACGGGACACTCGAGGCGGACCCCTCCACTTT. The whole variable domain, filled in from reference TRBV28 and TRBJ1-6, reads DVKVTQSSRYLVKRTGEKVFLECVQDMDHENMFWYRQDPGLGLRLIYFSYDVKMKEKGDIPEGYSVSREKKERFSLILESASTNQTSMYLCASLRDTRGGPLHFGNGTRLTVT.

The chain is built from TRBV5-8 and TRBJ1-2, with unresolved D. This CDR3 is built from 12 residues. Germline V gene data show CDR1 as SGHTS and CDR2 as YDEGEE. V lost 1 base, J lost 4 bases, and 5 bases lay in between. This chain's CDR3 is CASSLMGYGYTF. The DNA for the CDR3 is TGTGCCAGCAGCTTGATGGGCTATGGCTACACCTTC.

The chain couples TRBV18 to TRBJ2-2, with D maybe TRBD1 (6 bases). CDR1 is KGHSH and CDR2 is LQKENI in the germline V gene. V lost 6 bases and J 6 bases, leaving 14 bases between the germline ends. CDR3 length: 14 amino acids. In DNA form, the CDR3 reads TGTGCCAGCTCTCTTGGACAGAAGGCCGGGGAGCTGTTTTTT. This gives the protein CASSLGQKAGELFF.

This sequence joins TRBV5-5 and TRBJ1-1; D is unclear. V was shortened by 6 bases and J by 1 base, with 7 bases between the two germline ends. Germline CDR1 reads SGHKS; CDR2 reads YYEKEE (reference sequence). There are 12 residues in the CDR3. The CDR3 sequence is CASIYTNTEAFF. CDR3 DNA: TGTGCCAGCATCTATACGAACACTGAAGCTTTCTTT.

The V gene is TRBV5-4, the J gene TRBJ1-1; maybe TRBD1 (5 bases). Germline lookup yields CDR1 SGHNT and CDR2 YYREEE (reference sequence). With 0 bases removed from V and 6 bases from J, the gap between germline ends came to 9 bases. The CDR3 sequence is 13 residues long. Written as DNA, the CDR3 is TGTGCCAGCAGCTTGGCAGGGATCGCTGAAGCTTTCTTT. This gives the protein CASSLAGIAEAFF.

This clone was found once. The chain uses TRBV6-1 and TRBJ1-4; maybe TRBD1 (6 bases). This CDR3 has 13 residues. Germline V gene sequence: CDR1 MNHNS, CDR2 SASEGT. The germline V and J ends were trimmed by 7 bases and 8 bases, with 14 bases remaining between them. The DNA of the CDR3 is TGTGCCAGCACTGGGACATTGGGAGAAAAACTGTTTTTT. Translation: CASTGTLGEKLFF.

This clone was observed a few times. V usage is TRBV30 and J usage is TRBJ1-6; D perhaps matches TRBD1 (6 bases). Trimming took off 0 bases at V and 4 bases at J, with 13 bases between the two ends. The CDR3 is 16 residues long. The germline V gene encodes CDR1 GTSNPN and CDR2 SVGIG (reference sequence). The chain's CDR3 is CAWSVGRDTYNSPLHF. CDR3 coding DNA: TGTGCCTGGAGTGTAGGCCGGGACACATATAATTCACCCCTCCACTTT.

In DNA, the CDR3 is TGCAGTGTCTATCGGCGGGAGACCCAGTACTTC. This translates into CSVYRRETQYF. The chain has TRBV20-1 and TRBJ2-5; D is ambiguous. The CDR3 is 11 residues long. Germline-derived CDR1 and CDR2 are DFQATT and SNEGSKA (reference sequence). The germline V and J ends were trimmed by 7 bases and 5 bases, with 11 bases remaining between them.

The chain links TRBV30 to TRBJ2-2, with D unresolved. Germline V gene data show CDR1 as GTSNPN and CDR2 as SVGIG (reference sequence). The CDR3 consists of 13 residues. Trimming stripped 2 bases from V and 1 base from J, with 5 bases between. This chain's CDR3 is CAWSKLNTGELFF. CDR3 DNA: TGTGCCTGGAGTAAGCTGAACACCGGGGAGCTGTTTTTT.

The genes are TRBV7-9 and TRBJ2-2; 10 bases align to TRBD1. CDR3 size: 15 residues. Germline loops: CDR1 SEHNR, CDR2 FQNEAQ (reference sequence). Trimming at V came to 4 bases and at J to 2 bases, leaving 1 base not matched to a gene. The CDR3 loop reads CASSWTGGNTGELFF. The CDR3 bases are TGTGCCAGCAGCTGGACAGGGGGAAACACCGGGGAGCTGTTTTTT.

The chain has TRBV19 and TRBJ2-7; D call uncertain. The CDR3 is 13 amino acids. Looked up from germline, CDR1 is LNHDA and CDR2 is SQIVND (reference sequence). V lost 5 bases, J lost 1 base, and 9 bases lay in between. The DNA for the CDR3 is TGTGCCAGTAGTGAGGCGGAATCCTACGAGCAGTACTTC. This codes for CASSEAESYEQYF.

CDR3 coding DNA: TGTGCCTGGAGTCTCCGGGAGACCCAGTACTTC. It specifies CAWSLRETQYF. The genes are TRBV30 and TRBJ2-5, with unresolved D. Germline V gene lookup returns CDR1 GTSNPN and CDR2 SVGIG (reference sequence). The CDR3 length is 11 residues. V was pared by 2 bases and J by 5 bases, with 6 bases between. Using reference TRBV30 and TRBJ2-5 for the parts outside the CDR3, the full variable domain is SQTIHQWPATLVQPVGSPLSLECTVEGTSNPNLYWYRQAAGRGLQLLFYSVGIGQISSEVPQNLSASRPQDRQFILSSKKLLLSDSGFYLCAWSLRETQYFGPGTRLLVL.

The chain links TRBV5-1 to TRBJ2-6; D gene uncertain. V lost 3 bases to trimming and J lost 0 bases, with 19 bases between them. CDR3 size: 19 residues. Germline lookup yields CDR1 SGHRS and CDR2 YFSETQ. The CDR3 bases are TGCGCCAGCAGCTCCGCACTACTCCGGGCCTACTCTGGGGCCAACGTCCTGACTTTC. It is translated as CASSSALLRAYSGANVLTF.